A selection of T cell receptor beta chains follows, all from one sample in a study of T cells in Graves' hyperthyroidism and ophthalmopathy. TCRdb analysed the multiplex PCR reads with MiXCR anew, one entry per CDR3 protein. The sample has hundreds of thousands of distinct CDR3 sequences, approximately 15% seen once. Sequencing was carried out using blood. The receptors here all came from a woman aged 40 to 50 with Graves' ophthalmopathy. CDR3s include the opening cysteine and the closing phenylalanine or tryptophan. A D gene is named only where the DNA matches it firmly. Some rows mark clone size as missing; the rest say once, few, many or name a class of expanded clone.

d_call: .; v_call: TRBV7-2; clone_size: few; j_call: TRBJ2-2; cdr3_nt: TGTGCCAGCAGCTGGCCGCTGTCATTCGGGGAGCTGTTTTTT; cdr3_aa: CASSWPLSFGELFF
d_call: TRBD2; v_call: TRBV4-2; clone_size: few; j_call: TRBJ2-1; cdr3_nt: TGTGCCAGCACCCTCAGACCGGGACTAGCGGGAGGGAGGGCCAATGAGCAGTTCTTC; cdr3_aa: CASTLRPGLAGGRANEQFF
d_call: .; v_call: TRBV29-1; clone_size: few; j_call: TRBJ1-2; cdr3_nt: TGCAGCGTTGAAGAGGGGGCCGGGGGCTACACCTTC; cdr3_aa: CSVEEGAGGYTF
d_call: TRBD1; v_call: TRBV29-1; clone_size: many; j_call: TRBJ1-1; cdr3_nt: TGCAGCGTGGGTAAGGGACAGGGGAGGTGGGACACTGAAGCTTTCTTT; cdr3_aa: CSVGKGQGRWDTEAFF
d_call: TRBD1; v_call: TRBV27; clone_size: many; j_call: TRBJ1-1; cdr3_nt: TGTGCCAGCAGTTGGGGGACAGGCGGATTTAACACTGAAGCTTTCTTT; cdr3_aa: CASSWGTGGFNTEAFF
d_call: TRBD1; v_call: TRBV28; clone_size: many; j_call: TRBJ1-2; cdr3_nt: TGTGCCAGCATTATGGGACAGAAAGACTATGGCTACACCTTC; cdr3_aa: CASIMGQKDYGYTF
d_call: TRBD1; v_call: TRBV28; clone_size: many; j_call: TRBJ1-2; cdr3_nt: TGTGCCAGCGGAGACAGGGCCCCTAACTATGGCTACACCTTC; cdr3_aa: CASGDRAPNYGYTF
d_call: TRBD1; v_call: TRBV20-1; clone_size: many; j_call: TRBJ1-2; cdr3_nt: TGCAGTGCTGAGGACAGGGGAGCGACTAACTATGGCTACACCTTC; cdr3_aa: CSAEDRGATNYGYTF
d_call: .; v_call: TRBV19; clone_size: many; j_call: TRBJ2-7; cdr3_nt: TGTGCCAGTAGTATTGTATTGGAGAGCTCCTACGAGCAGTACTTC; cdr3_aa: CASSIVLESSYEQYF
d_call: .; v_call: TRBV6-2/TRBV6-3; clone_size: many; j_call: TRBJ2-5; cdr3_nt: TGTGCCAGCGAAACGGCGCGACTAGGGGAGACCCAGTACTTC; cdr3_aa: CASETARLGETQYF
d_call: .; v_call: TRBV28; clone_size: .; j_call: TRBJ1-5; cdr3_nt: TGTGCCAGCAGTTCCCAACAGGGAAATCAGCCCCAGCATTTT; cdr3_aa: CASSSQQGNQPQHF
d_call: .; v_call: TRBV30; clone_size: many; j_call: TRBJ1-2; cdr3_nt: TGTGCCTGGAGTGTACGTGGGGCCTATGGCTACACCTTC; cdr3_aa: CAWSVRGAYGYTF
d_call: .; v_call: TRBV30; clone_size: few; j_call: TRBJ2-5; cdr3_nt: TGTGCTAGAGGGGGACCAGGAGAAGAGACCCAGTACTTC; cdr3_aa: CARGGPGEETQYF
d_call: .; v_call: TRBV6-5; clone_size: .; j_call: TRBJ1-6; cdr3_nt: TGTGCCAGCAGTTACTCAAGGGGGGGTGTCTATAATTCACCCCTCCACTTT; cdr3_aa: CASSYSRGGVYNSPLHF
d_call: .; v_call: TRBV20-1; clone_size: .; j_call: TRBJ2-7; cdr3_nt: TGCAGTGCTAGGGATAGCAGGGGCCCCTACGAGCAGTACTTC; cdr3_aa: CSARDSRGPYEQYF
d_call: TRBD1; v_call: TRBV9; clone_size: few; j_call: TRBJ1-1; cdr3_nt: TGTGCCAGCGATAGGACAGGGGGGGGGACTGAAGCTTTCTTT; cdr3_aa: CASDRTGGGTEAFF
d_call: .; v_call: TRBV29-1; clone_size: few; j_call: TRBJ1-1; cdr3_nt: TGCAGCGCCGAGCCCGTAGGGGACACTGAAGCTTTCTTT; cdr3_aa: CSAEPVGDTEAFF
d_call: .; v_call: TRBV5-1; clone_size: many; j_call: TRBJ1-1; cdr3_nt: TGCGCCAGCAGCTTGTCCCCCCTGAACACTGAAGCTTTCTTT; cdr3_aa: CASSLSPLNTEAFF
d_call: .; v_call: TRBV24-1; clone_size: many; j_call: TRBJ2-2; cdr3_nt: TGTGCCACCAGTGATTGGGACACCGACACCGGGGAGCTGTTTTTT; cdr3_aa: CATSDWDTDTGELFF
d_call: TRBD2; v_call: TRBV12-3/TRBV12-4; clone_size: many; j_call: TRBJ2-7; cdr3_nt: TGTGCCAGCAGTTTAGGCACTAGCGGGAGGGGGTACGAGCAGTACTTC; cdr3_aa: CASSLGTSGRGYEQYF
d_call: .; v_call: TRBV20-1; clone_size: many; j_call: TRBJ2-7; cdr3_nt: TGCAGTGCTAGAGACTCCGGCCGGGGGGAGCAGTACTTC; cdr3_aa: CSARDSGRGEQYF
d_call: .; v_call: TRBV12-3/TRBV12-4; clone_size: many; j_call: TRBJ1-5; cdr3_nt: TGTGCCAGCAGCGCCGGCGCGTATTTACATTTT; cdr3_aa: CASSAGAYLHF
d_call: TRBD1; v_call: TRBV19; clone_size: many; j_call: TRBJ1-2; cdr3_nt: TGTGCCAGTAGTATAGATCATGCGACAGGGATAACAGGGGGCTACACCTTC; cdr3_aa: CASSIDHATGITGGYTF
d_call: TRBD1; v_call: TRBV20-1; clone_size: many; j_call: TRBJ2-7; cdr3_nt: TGCAGTGCGAGGGGACAGGGCTACGAGCAGTACTTC; cdr3_aa: CSARGQGYEQYF
d_call: .; v_call: TRBV27; clone_size: many; j_call: TRBJ2-5; cdr3_nt: TGTGCCAGCAGTTTATCAGGGGGGCAAGAGACCCAGTACTTC; cdr3_aa: CASSLSGGQETQYF
d_call: .; v_call: TRBV15; clone_size: few; j_call: TRBJ2-5; cdr3_nt: TGTGCCACCAGCAGCGGGGCAGCCAACCGAGAGACCCAGTACTTC; cdr3_aa: CATSSGAANRETQYF
d_call: TRBD2; v_call: TRBV28; clone_size: .; j_call: TRBJ2-2; cdr3_nt: TGTGCCAGCAGCAGCCCCCTTCCTCCGGCGGGGGTAAACACCAGGGAGCTGTTTTTT; cdr3_aa: CASSSPLPPAGVNTRELFF
d_call: .; v_call: TRBV6-5; clone_size: .; j_call: TRBJ1-2; cdr3_nt: TGTGCCAGCAGTTACTCGTTTTATCAGGGGAGTGGCTACACCTTC; cdr3_aa: CASSYSFYQGSGYTF
d_call: .; v_call: TRBV3-1; clone_size: few; j_call: TRBJ2-2; cdr3_nt: TGTGCCAGCAGCCAAGGATCTAGTATCACCGGGGAGCTGTTTTTT; cdr3_aa: CASSQGSSITGELFF
d_call: .; v_call: TRBV7-2; clone_size: .; j_call: TRBJ2-7; cdr3_nt: TGTGCCAGCAGCCCACCCACGGTAAATGAGCAGTACTTC; cdr3_aa: CASSPPTVNEQYF
d_call: .; v_call: TRBV18; clone_size: few; j_call: TRBJ1-1; cdr3_nt: TGTGCCAGCTCACCAAAGGGTTGGGACACTGAAGCTTTCTTT; cdr3_aa: CASSPKGWDTEAFF
d_call: .; v_call: TRBV4-2; clone_size: many; j_call: TRBJ2-7; cdr3_nt: TGTGCCAACAGCCAACGAGTGGGAGCCGCCTACGAGCAGTACTTC; cdr3_aa: CANSQRVGAAYEQYF
d_call: TRBD1; v_call: TRBV7-8; clone_size: many; j_call: TRBJ2-7; cdr3_nt: TGTGCCAGCAGCTTACTGGGACAGGGGGCCCACGAGCAGTACTTC; cdr3_aa: CASSLLGQGAHEQYF
d_call: .; v_call: TRBV12-3/TRBV12-4; clone_size: .; j_call: TRBJ2-2; cdr3_nt: TGTGCCAGCAGTTTATCGGACCGCCCCCTGAACACCGGGGAGCTGTTTTTT; cdr3_aa: CASSLSDRPLNTGELFF
d_call: .; v_call: TRBV28; clone_size: many; j_call: TRBJ1-2; cdr3_nt: TGTGCCAGCAGTTTACGCCGGGGCTATGGCTACACCTTC; cdr3_aa: CASSLRRGYGYTF
d_call: .; v_call: TRBV10-3; clone_size: .; j_call: TRBJ2-7; cdr3_nt: TGTGCCTCTCACCCGGGCGGTGTAGACGAGCAGTACTTC; cdr3_aa: CASHPGGVDEQYF
d_call: TRBD1; v_call: TRBV12-3/TRBV12-4; clone_size: many; j_call: TRBJ2-2; cdr3_nt: TGTGCCAGCAGTTCCCGGGACAGTGTGAGCGACCCCCTCACCGGGGAGCTGTTTTTT; cdr3_aa: CASSSRDSVSDPLTGELFF
d_call: .; v_call: TRBV6-1; clone_size: many; j_call: TRBJ1-2; cdr3_nt: TGTGCCAGCAGCAACCTGGGGGTCAACTATGGCTACACCTTC; cdr3_aa: CASSNLGVNYGYTF
d_call: .; v_call: TRBV6-1; clone_size: many; j_call: TRBJ1-2; cdr3_nt: TGTGCCAGCAGTGCGATCCTAGGGGGACCACCCTATGGCTACACCTTC; cdr3_aa: CASSAILGGPPYGYTF
d_call: TRBD1; v_call: TRBV6-1; clone_size: .; j_call: TRBJ2-2; cdr3_nt: TGTGCCAGCAGTGAAGCGCTTGGACAGGGTCTCGACGAGCTGTTTTTT; cdr3_aa: CASSEALGQGLDELFF
d_call: TRBD1; v_call: TRBV6-1; clone_size: many; j_call: TRBJ2-5; cdr3_nt: TGTGCCAGCAGTGCGGGAAGAGGGCAGGGGGAGACCCAGTGCTTC; cdr3_aa: CASSAGRGQGETQCF
d_call: .; v_call: TRBV14; clone_size: many; j_call: TRBJ1-2; cdr3_nt: TGTGCCAGCAGCCAAGACGGGGGCTACACCTTC; cdr3_aa: CASSQDGGYTF
d_call: .; v_call: TRBV4-1; clone_size: few; j_call: TRBJ1-1; cdr3_nt: TGCGCCAGCAGCCAAGATCCCCTCCGGGCAGTGAACACTGAAGCTTTCTTT; cdr3_aa: CASSQDPLRAVNTEAFF
d_call: .; v_call: TRBV27; clone_size: .; j_call: TRBJ1-5; cdr3_nt: TGTGCCAGCAGGGGTTTAGGGGGTTCCAATCAGCCCCAGCATTTT; cdr3_aa: CASRGLGGSNQPQHF
d_call: .; v_call: TRBV12-3/TRBV12-4; clone_size: few; j_call: TRBJ2-7; cdr3_nt: TGTGCCAGCAAGTATTCGTCCTACGAGCAGTACTTC; cdr3_aa: CASKYSSYEQYF
d_call: .; v_call: TRBV7-2; clone_size: many; j_call: TRBJ2-7; cdr3_nt: TGTGCCAGCAGCTTATTCCAGGGCGCTTACGAGCAGTACTTC; cdr3_aa: CASSLFQGAYEQYF
d_call: .; v_call: TRBV5-1; clone_size: few; j_call: TRBJ1-1; cdr3_nt: TGCGCCAGCACCCAACATGAGGGTGGGACTGAAGCTTTCTTT; cdr3_aa: CASTQHEGGTEAFF
d_call: TRBD1; v_call: TRBV6-2/TRBV6-3; clone_size: many; j_call: TRBJ2-7; cdr3_nt: TGTGCCAGCAGTTACGCGGGACCACCTACGAGCGGGGGACAGGGGCGCTACGAGCAGTACTTC; cdr3_aa: CASSYAGPPTSGGQGRYEQYF
d_call: .; v_call: TRBV6-5; clone_size: many; j_call: TRBJ2-7; cdr3_nt: TGTGCCAGCAGTTACTCGGGCAGGGGCCACAACGAGCAGTACTTC; cdr3_aa: CASSYSGRGHNEQYF
d_call: TRBD1; v_call: TRBV7-2; clone_size: many; j_call: TRBJ1-3; cdr3_nt: TGTGCCAGCAGCTACAGGGGGCAGGGGGACACCATATATTTT; cdr3_aa: CASSYRGQGDTIYF
d_call: TRBD1; v_call: TRBV27; clone_size: many; j_call: TRBJ1-2; cdr3_nt: TGTGCCAGCAGTCTACAGGGGTTGTCTAATGGCTACACCTTC; cdr3_aa: CASSLQGLSNGYTF
d_call: .; v_call: TRBV25-1; clone_size: many; j_call: TRBJ1-2; cdr3_nt: TGTGCCAGCAGTGGTGCAGATGGACAGTTTCTCTATGGCTACACCTTC; cdr3_aa: CASSGADGQFLYGYTF
d_call: TRBD1; v_call: TRBV28; clone_size: many; j_call: TRBJ2-7; cdr3_nt: TGTGCCAGCAGTGTCGGGACAGGGAAAGCGTACGAGCAGTACTTC; cdr3_aa: CASSVGTGKAYEQYF
d_call: .; v_call: TRBV30; clone_size: many; j_call: TRBJ2-7; cdr3_nt: TGTGCCTCTGGTGCGGGCGACGAGCAGTACTTC; cdr3_aa: CASGAGDEQYF